The entry below gives a single T cell receptor beta chain sequence along with its context. Its antigen is currently not known. Base qualities are not at hand, and no much larger clone is one base apart. The sample belongs to a study of vaccination effects on CD4 cells after COVID-19 (dated by TCRdb to between 2021 and 2024). Describing the broader study: The ViraFEST assay stimulated PBMC with viral peptide pools and then used TCR sequencing to identify antigen-specific CD4+ T cell clonotypes by expansion. Two doses of either the BNT162b2 or the mRNA-1273 mRNA SARS-CoV-2 vaccine were administered to participants. SARS-CoV-2 spike-specific CD4+ TCR repertoires from before and after mRNA vaccination were compared in COVID-19 convalescent patients and in infection-naive vaccine recipients. Pre-vaccine samples from a couple of convalescent patients were drawn 16 days and one week before the first dose, 142 and 148 days after COVID-19 diagnosis. The full study included roughly 11 COVID-19 convalescent patients and a few SARS-CoV-2-naive healthy vaccine recipients. In the study, cultures from other donors were sequenced using the Oncomine TCR Beta short-read assay on an Illumina iSeq 100. Some 2.2 million PBMC per well were cultured in IMDM with approximately 5% human AB serum, 9 to 10 IU/ml IL-2 and gentamicin, plus 10 ug/ml peptides.

CDR1 and CDR2 are drawn from the germline V gene: KGHSH, LQKENI. The CDR3 starts with the cysteine, ends with the phenylalanine, and has 15 residues. Solely the CDR3 DNA is kept, with 45 bases framed from the first base. A distance of 11 bases separates the germline ends of V and J, which lose 2 bases and 1 base respectively. After 10 days of culture, CD4+ T cells were isolated with the EasySep CD4+ T cell isolation kit. PCR-confirmed SARS-CoV-2 infection had occurred in convalescent patients between March and December 2020, before the Alpha, Beta and Delta variants emerged in the United States. On days 3 and 7, half of the culture medium was replaced with fresh IL-2-containing medium. Unless noted otherwise, every peptide stimulation condition was grown in triplicate wells. Using Ficoll-Paque Plus gradient centrifugation, PBMC were separated from whole blood and then either used fresh or cryopreserved at -140C. Genomic DNA was extracted from cultured CD4+ T cells with the QIAamp micro DNA kit.

General findings and caveats noted by the study authors: Among convalescent patients, the spike-reactive repertoire after vaccination was made up mainly of new vaccine-induced clones that were largely distinct from the clones induced by infection. The study was limited by a small number of convalescent patients, and early post-infection timepoints were lacking. Clones induced by infection and clones induced by vaccination both contracted markedly at late timepoints after vaccination, which fits with T cell responses waning over time.

Receptor amplification or capture employed the immunoSEQ multiplex PCR assay. TCR beta CDR3 sequencing was performed on DNA from the cultured, isolated CD4+ T cells. In the original analysis: Non-productive TCR sequences were removed and reads were trimmed to the CDR3 region, keeping CDR3s of at least 7 amino acids. The MANAFEST web app was used to pick out antigen-specific clonotypes by comparing their expansion in peptide wells with that in reference cultures. To be called positive, a clone needed expansion at FDR<0.05 compared with the reference and with all other wells, an odds ratio greater than 5, and a frequency greater than 0.1% in two replicate wells. Cross-reactive clonotypes were defined as significantly expanded in SARS-CoV-2 spike wells and in at least one common cold coronavirus spike condition. Levenshtein distance calculated with the stringdist R package was used to assess CDR3 similarity, and unrooted trees were constructed with ape in R 3.6.1. Sourced from immuneACCESS, this table was stored by TCRdb with only in-frame sequences that have V and J called. A share of the clones is absent; for the studies checked, an unresolved V gene accounts for under half, and the remainder has no known explanation. The DNA gave D and trimming, while V, J and clone size come from that table. The sample profile shows approximately 47,000 clones; more than 75% of them were found once. Of the sample, 12% is held by the ten largest clones.

The chain joins TRBV18 to TRBJ1-2; the D segment cannot be called with confidence. The material sequenced was CD4+ T cells from PBMCs cultured without peptide, taken before COVID-19 vaccination. The source of this sequence is a human donor who had a prior SARS-CoV-2 infection. The bases read TGTGCCAGCTCACCATCTCGCCAGCTTAACTATGGCTACACCTTC. Translated, this gives CASSPSRQLNYGYTF.